This paragraph covers one T cell receptor (beta chain) sequence. Its antigen is currently unknown. For each subset, genomic DNA was distributed in equal portions over several immunoSEQ plates. Sequencing used immunoSEQ multiplex PCR; TCRdb keeps in-frame clones, though not all of them. In the table there are about 2.1 million clones, under 95% of which are singletons. This record belongs to a study of shared clonotypes between healthy human individuals. Regarding the study as a whole: Non-shared clonotypes showed lower generation probabilities than clonotypes common to all four donors. Some naive CD4 clonotypes, roughly 4.8%, turned up in common across a few donors.

Trimming took off 0 bases at V and 0 bases at J, with 13 bases between the two ends. This CDR3 has 16 residues. Germline-derived CDR1 and CDR2 are SGHNT and YYREEE (reference sequence). Positive CCR7 selection of CD45RO-negative cells yielded the naive CD8 cells, and terminally differentiated effector memory CD45RA+ cells were excluded. Sequencing was carried out using naive CD8+ T cells from PBMCs. The chain carries TRBV5-4 and TRBJ2-7; TRBD1 might be the D (6 bases). This clonotype originated in a young man in good health. Some clones in this sample may be carry-over from other donors' samples. CDR3 in amino acids: CASSLAPDRNSYEQYF. DNA for the CDR3: TGTGCCAGCAGCTTGGCCCCGGACAGAAACTCCTACGAGCAGTACTTC.